The table lists the clone carrying this T cell receptor beta chain with a few counts. What it recognizes is unknown. All patients were untreated before thyroid surgery. The ends were cut back, 7 bases at V and 5 bases at J, with 21 bases in the middle. This CDR3 spans 15 amino acids. Germline V lookup: CDR1 LNHDA, CDR2 SQIVND (reference sequence). How the authors handled the data: The distant-metastasis classifier for papillary thyroid cancer was built from CDR3 differences across clinicopathological groups. TCRdb re-processed the PCR reads through MiXCR. TCRdb, not the authors, supplied the V and J calls. The sample records around 53,000 clones, around a sixth being singletons. The data stem from a study of metastatic and nonmetastatic thyroid tumors. On the study more broadly: Repertoires of blood and of tissue (tumor or nodule) from malignant and benign thyroid patients were compared. Study conclusions and caveats: When malignant thyroid tumors were compared with benign nodules, TCR beta diversity was reportedly significantly higher in the malignant tumors. This held in both blood and tumor samples.

The V call is TRBV19, the J call TRBJ2-7; maybe TRBD2 (5 bases). The sequencing input was blood. This clonotype was obtained from a female donor with papillary thyroid cancer or a benign thyroid nodule (not recorded which). Some clones in this sample may be carry-over from other donors' samples. This CDR3 reads CASTERIGRGHEQYF. In nucleotides, the CDR3 is TGTGCCAGTACCGAAAGAATCGGTCGAGGGCACGAGCAGTACTTC.